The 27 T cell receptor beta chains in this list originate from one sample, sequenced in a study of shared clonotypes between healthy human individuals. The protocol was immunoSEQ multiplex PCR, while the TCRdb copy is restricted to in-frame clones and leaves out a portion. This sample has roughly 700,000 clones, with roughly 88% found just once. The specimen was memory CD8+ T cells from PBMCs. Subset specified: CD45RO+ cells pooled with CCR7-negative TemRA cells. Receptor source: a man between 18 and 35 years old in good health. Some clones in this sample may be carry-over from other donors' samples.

CDR3 sequence reads: CASRVWYPNTGELFF. The CDR3 coding sequence is TGCGCCAGCAGGGTTTGGTACCCGAACACCGGGGAGCTGTTTTTT. The V call is TRBV10-2, the J call TRBJ2-2; D is unclear. The V gene lost 6 bases and the J gene lost 0 bases, with 11 bases spanning the gap. The CDR3 totals 15 residues. The germline V gene encodes CDR1 WSHSY and CDR2 SAAADI.

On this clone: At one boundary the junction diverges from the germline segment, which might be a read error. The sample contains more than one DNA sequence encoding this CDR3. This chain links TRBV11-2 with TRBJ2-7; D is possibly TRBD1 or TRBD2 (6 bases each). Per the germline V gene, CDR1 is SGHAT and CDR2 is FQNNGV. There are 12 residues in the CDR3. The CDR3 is CASSLEGGEQYF. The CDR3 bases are TGTGCCAGCAGCCTAGAAGGGGGGGAGCAGTACTTC.

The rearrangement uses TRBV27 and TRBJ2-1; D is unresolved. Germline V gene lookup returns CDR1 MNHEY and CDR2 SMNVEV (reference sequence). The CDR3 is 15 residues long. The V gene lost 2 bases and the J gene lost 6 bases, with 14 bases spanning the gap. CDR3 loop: CASSLAGPSLNEQFF. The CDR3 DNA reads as TGTGCCAGCAGTTTAGCCGGACCGAGCCTCAATGAGCAGTTCTTC.

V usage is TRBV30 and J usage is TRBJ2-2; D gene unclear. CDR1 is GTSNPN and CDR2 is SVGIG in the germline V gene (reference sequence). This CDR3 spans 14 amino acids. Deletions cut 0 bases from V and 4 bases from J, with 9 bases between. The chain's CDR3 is CAWSVNPATGELFF. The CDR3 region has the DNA TGTGCCTGGAGTGTAAATCCAGCCACCGGGGAGCTGTTTTTT.

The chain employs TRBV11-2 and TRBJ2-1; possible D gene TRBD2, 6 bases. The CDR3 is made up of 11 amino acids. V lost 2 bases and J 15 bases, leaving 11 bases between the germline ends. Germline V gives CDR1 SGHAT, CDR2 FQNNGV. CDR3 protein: CASSLREAPFF. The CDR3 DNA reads TGTGCCAGCAGCTTAAGGGAGGCACCGTTCTTC.

The CDR3 nucleotides are TGTGCCAGCACCCAGGGCTACGAGCAGTACTTC. Its translation: CASTQGYEQYF. This chain uses TRBV11-2 with TRBJ2-7; D is perhaps TRBD1 (5 bases). From germline, CDR1 is SGHAT and CDR2 FQNNGV. The CDR3 has 11 residues. The V gene lost 7 bases and the J gene lost 3 bases, with 7 bases spanning the gap.

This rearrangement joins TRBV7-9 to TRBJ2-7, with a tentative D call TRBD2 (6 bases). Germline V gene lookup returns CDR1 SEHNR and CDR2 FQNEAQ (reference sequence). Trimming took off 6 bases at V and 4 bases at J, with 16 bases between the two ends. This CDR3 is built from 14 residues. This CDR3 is CASSSGTRLYEQYF. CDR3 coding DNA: TGTGCCAGCAGTTCCGGGACTCGACTATACGAGCAGTACTTC.

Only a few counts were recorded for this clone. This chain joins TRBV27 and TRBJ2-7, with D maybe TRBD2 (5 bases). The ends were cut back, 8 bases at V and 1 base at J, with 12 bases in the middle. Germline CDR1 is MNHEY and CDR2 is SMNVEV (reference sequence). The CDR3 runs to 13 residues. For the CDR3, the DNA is TGTGCCAGCGTTTCCGGGGAATCCTACGAGCAGTACTTC. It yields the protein CASVSGESYEQYF.

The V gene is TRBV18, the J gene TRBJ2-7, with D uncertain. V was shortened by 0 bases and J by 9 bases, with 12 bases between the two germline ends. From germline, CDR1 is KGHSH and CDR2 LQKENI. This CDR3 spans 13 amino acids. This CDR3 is CASSPPADPGQYF. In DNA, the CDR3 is TGTGCCAGCTCACCACCGGCTGACCCTGGGCAGTACTTC.

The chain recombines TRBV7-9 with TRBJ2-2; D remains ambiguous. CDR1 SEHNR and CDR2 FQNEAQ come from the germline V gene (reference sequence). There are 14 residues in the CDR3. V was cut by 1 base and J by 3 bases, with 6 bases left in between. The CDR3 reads CASSLGSDTGELFF. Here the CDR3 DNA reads TGTGCCAGCAGCTTAGGCTCAGACACCGGGGAGCTGTTTTTT. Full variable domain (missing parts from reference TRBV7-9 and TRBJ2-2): DTGVSQNPRHKITKRGQNVTFRCDPISEHNRLYWYRQTLGQGPEFLTYFQNEAQLEKSRLLSDRFSAERPKGSFSTLEIQRTEQGDSAMYLCASSLGSDTGELFFGEGSRLTVL.

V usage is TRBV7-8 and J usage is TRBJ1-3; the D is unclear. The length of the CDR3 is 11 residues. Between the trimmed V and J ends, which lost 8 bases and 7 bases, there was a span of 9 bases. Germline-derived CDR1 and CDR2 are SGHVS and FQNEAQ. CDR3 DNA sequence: TGTGCCAGCGCCGAAGGGAACACCATATATTTT. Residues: CASAEGNTIYF.

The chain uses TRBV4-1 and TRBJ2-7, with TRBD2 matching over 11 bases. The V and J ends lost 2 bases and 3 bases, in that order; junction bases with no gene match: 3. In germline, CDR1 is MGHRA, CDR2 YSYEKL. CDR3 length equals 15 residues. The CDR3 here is CASSQLGLAGYEQYF. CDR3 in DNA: TGCGCCAGCAGCCAACTAGGACTAGCGGGCTACGAGCAGTACTTC.

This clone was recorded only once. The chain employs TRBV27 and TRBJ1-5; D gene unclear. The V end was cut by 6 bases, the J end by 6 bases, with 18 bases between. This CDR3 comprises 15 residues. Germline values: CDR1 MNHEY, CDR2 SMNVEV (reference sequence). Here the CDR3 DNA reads TGTGCCAGCAGAATTCAGGCGGAGGGTGCTCAGCCCCAGCATTTT. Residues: CASRIQAEGAQPQHF.

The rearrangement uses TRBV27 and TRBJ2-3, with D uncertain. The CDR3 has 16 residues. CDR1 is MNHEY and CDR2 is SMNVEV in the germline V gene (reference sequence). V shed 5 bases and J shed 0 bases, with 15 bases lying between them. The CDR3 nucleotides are TGTGCCAGCAGTCCATTATTAAAGCTTAGCACAGATACGCAGTATTTT. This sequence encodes CASSPLLKLSTDTQYF.

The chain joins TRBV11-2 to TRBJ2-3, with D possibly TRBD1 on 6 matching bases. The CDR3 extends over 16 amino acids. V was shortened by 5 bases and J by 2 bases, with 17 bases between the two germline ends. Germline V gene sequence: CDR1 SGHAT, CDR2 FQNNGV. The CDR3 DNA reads TGTGCCAGCAGCCCCGTCGGGACAACTCCCACAGATACGCAGTATTTT. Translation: CASSPVGTTPTDTQYF.

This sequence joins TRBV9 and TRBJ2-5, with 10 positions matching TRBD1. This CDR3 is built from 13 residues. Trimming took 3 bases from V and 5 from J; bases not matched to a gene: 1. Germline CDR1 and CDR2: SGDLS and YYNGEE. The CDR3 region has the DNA TGTGCCAGCAGCGGACAGGGGGCGGAGACCCAGTACTTC. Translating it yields CASSGQGAETQYF.

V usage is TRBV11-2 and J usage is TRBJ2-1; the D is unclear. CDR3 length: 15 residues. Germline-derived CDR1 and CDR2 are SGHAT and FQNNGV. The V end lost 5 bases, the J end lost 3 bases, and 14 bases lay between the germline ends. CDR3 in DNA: TGTGCCAGCAGCCGTACGGTAGGGTACTACAATGAGCAGTTCTTC. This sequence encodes CASSRTVGYYNEQFF.

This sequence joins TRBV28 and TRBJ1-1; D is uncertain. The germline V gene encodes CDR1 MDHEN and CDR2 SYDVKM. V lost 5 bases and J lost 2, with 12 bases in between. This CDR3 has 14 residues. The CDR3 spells CASSRFIRNTEAFF. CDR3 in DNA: TGTGCCAGCAGTCGCTTTATTCGCAACACTGAAGCTTTCTTT. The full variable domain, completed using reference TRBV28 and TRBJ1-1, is DVKVTQSSRYLVKRTGEKVFLECVQDMDHENMFWYRQDPGLGLRLIYFSYDVKMKEKGDIPEGYSVSREKKERFSLILESASTNQTSMYLCASSRFIRNTEAFFGQGTRLTVV.

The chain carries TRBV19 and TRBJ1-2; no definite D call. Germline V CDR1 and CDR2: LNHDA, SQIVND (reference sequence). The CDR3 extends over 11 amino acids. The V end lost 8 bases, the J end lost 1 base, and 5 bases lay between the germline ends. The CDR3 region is CASRFNYGYTF. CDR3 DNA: TGTGCCAGTCGGTTTAACTATGGCTACACCTTC.

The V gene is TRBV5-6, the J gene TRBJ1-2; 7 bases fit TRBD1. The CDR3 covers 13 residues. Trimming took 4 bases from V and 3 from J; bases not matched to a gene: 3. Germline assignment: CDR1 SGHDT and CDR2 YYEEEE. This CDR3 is CASSNTGDYGYTF. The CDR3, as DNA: TGTGCCAGCAGCAACACAGGGGACTATGGCTACACCTTC.

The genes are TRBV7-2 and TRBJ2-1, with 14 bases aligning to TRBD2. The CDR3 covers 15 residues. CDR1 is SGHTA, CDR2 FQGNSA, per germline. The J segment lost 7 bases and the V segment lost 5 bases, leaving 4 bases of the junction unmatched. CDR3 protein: CASSPGLAGDNEQFF. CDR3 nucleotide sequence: TGTGCCAGCAGCCCGGGACTAGCGGGAGATAATGAGCAGTTCTTC.

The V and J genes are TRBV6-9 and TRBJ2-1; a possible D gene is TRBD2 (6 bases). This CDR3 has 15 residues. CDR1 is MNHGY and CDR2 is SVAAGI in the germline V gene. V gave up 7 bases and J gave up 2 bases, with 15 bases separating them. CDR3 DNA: TGTGCCAGCATCGGAGCTGGAGGGCCCTACAATGAGCAGTTCTTC. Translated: CASIGAGGPYNEQFF.

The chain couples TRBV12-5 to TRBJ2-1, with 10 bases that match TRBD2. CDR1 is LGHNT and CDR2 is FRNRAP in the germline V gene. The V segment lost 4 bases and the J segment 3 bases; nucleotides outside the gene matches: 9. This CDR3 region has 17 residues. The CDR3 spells CASGSTGTSENYNEQFF. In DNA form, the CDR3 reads TGTGCTAGTGGTTCTACCGGGACTAGCGAAAACTACAATGAGCAGTTCTTC.

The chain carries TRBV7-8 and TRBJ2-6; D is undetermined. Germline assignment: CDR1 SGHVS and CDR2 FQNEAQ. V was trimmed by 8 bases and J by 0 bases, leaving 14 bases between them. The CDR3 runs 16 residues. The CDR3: CASPNTRRSGANVLTF. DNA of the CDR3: TGTGCCAGCCCTAATACCCGGCGCTCTGGGGCCAACGTCCTGACTTTC.

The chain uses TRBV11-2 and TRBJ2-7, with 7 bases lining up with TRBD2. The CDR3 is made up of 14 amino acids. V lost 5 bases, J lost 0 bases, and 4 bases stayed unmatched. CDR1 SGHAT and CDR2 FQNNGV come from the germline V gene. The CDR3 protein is CASSRGVASYEQYF. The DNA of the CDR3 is TGTGCCAGCAGCCGGGGGGTAGCCTCCTACGAGCAGTACTTC. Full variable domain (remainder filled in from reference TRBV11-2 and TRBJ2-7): EAGVAQSPRYKIIEKRQSVAFWCNPISGHATLYWYQQILGQGPKLLIQFQNNGVVDDSQLPKDRFSAERLKGVDSTLKIQPAKLEDSAVYLCASSRGVASYEQYFGPGTRLTVT.

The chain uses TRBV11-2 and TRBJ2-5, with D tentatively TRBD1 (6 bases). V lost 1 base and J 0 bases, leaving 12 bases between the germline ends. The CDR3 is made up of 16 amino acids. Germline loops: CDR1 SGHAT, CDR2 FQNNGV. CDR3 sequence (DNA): TGTGCCAGCAGCTTAGGGGCAGGGGAGTACCAAGAGACCCAGTACTTC. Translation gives CASSLGAGEYQETQYF.

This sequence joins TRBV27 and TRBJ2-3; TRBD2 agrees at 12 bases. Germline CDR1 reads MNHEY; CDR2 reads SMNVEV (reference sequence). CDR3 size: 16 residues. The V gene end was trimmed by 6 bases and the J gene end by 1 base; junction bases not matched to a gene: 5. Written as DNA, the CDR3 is TGTGCCAGCAGCTGGACTAGCGGGATGCGCACAGATACGCAGTATTTT. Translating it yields CASSWTSGMRTDTQYF.